This T cell receptor (beta chain) is from a study of long-term antiretroviral therapy in people with HIV (dated by TCRdb to 2021 to 2024). The study in broad terms: The earliest samples were collected about a decade before the 2015 WHO recommendation for immediate ART, when ART was typically delayed until CD4 counts fell. Whether ART initiation and durable HIV suppression were associated with changes in peripheral blood TRB repertoire composition and diversity was tested in a retrospective serial study. The cohort contributed about 180 cryopreserved PBMC samples from 30 adults with confirmed HIV infection, collected serially over a mean of around 6 years (range 1-12). Among the 30 to 35 participants with HIV, ten to eleven were female. Test extractions of a monoclonal T-cell line alongside 30 or so polyclonal samples showed no cross-contamination during QIAcube processing.

The immunoSEQ hsTCRB v3.0 assay was used at survey level resolution to sequence the TRB variable region. A depth of 40,000-50,000 T-cell genomes per sample was targeted for TRB sequencing. TRB libraries were pooled and sequenced on an Illumina MiSeq using a v3 150-cycle kit. The authors' analysis ran thus. Repertoire analysis was run in R within a reproducible Nextflow workflow that covered QC, data transformation and analysis. Custom analyses were implemented in LymphoSeq2, an R package for AIRR-Seq data exploration. After excluding several samples that yielded fewer than 5000 total TRB sequences, 150 to 200 HIV repertoires remained for analysis. Among the roughly 190 retained HIV repertoires, 55 to 60 were collected before ART initiation and roughly 130 after ART initiation. Each repertoire was downsampled to 5000 TRB nucleotide sequences, and summary statistics were averaged across 100 downsampling iterations. Only TRB sequences with CDR3 regions of at least seven amino acids were retained for analysis. Two measures captured diversity: a Shannon entropy-derived clonality score and the Gini coefficient. In the repertoire networks, any two of the top 5000 CDR3 amino acid sequences were connected whenever the two sequences differed by an edit distance of one. For TRB CDR3 amino acid sequences, antigen specificity groups and MHC restriction were predicted with GLIPH2. Known CMV, EBV, HIV or tissue antigen associations were flagged by matching CDR3 amino acid sequences against VDJdb and McPAS-TCR. Pre-ART, post-ART and control groups were compared with Wilcoxon signed-rank tests and Holm-Bonferroni correction. TCRdb carries this immuneACCESS record with in-frame sequences only. Its versions omit some clonotypes, under half of them owing to an unresolved V gene in the studies checked, with the rest unexplained. V, J and clone size reflect that table, while D and trimming were determined from the DNA. The sample has approximately 29,000 clones on record, about nine tenths of them singletons. Around 4.4% of the sample comes from the top ten.

Broad study findings and their caveats: Compared with controls, HIV repertoires had narrower CDR3 length ranges, and the network structure pointed to an antigen-experienced repertoire that shifted only slightly toward naive after ART. Since PBMC availability was limited, sequencing covered only the TCR beta chain, with no alpha chain pairing. The samples span the years 2004 to 2017, and the ART regimens used at that time may not be as effective as current regimens. Inferences about post-ART repertoire changes were limited because no data were available on ART adherence, viral resistance or therapy changes. Because pre-ART samples had limited cell numbers, unsorted PBMC were profiled rather than sorted CD4+ and CD8+ T cells. Expanded TRB clones identified before ART initiation dominated the repertoire across all time points, though the dominance fluctuated and decreased in many PLHIV after ART. Starting ART was linked to a significant rise in TRB diversity, yet even with long-term ART the diversity remained significantly lower than in transplant donor controls.

To be included, a participant needed at least one PBMC sample from before ART initiation plus at least two post-ART samples. All participants with HIV were treated in the United States of America. Before DNA extraction, cryopreserved samples containing roughly 0.9-10 million PBMC were thawed and washed. At the time of the earliest PBMC sample, participants with HIV were aged between roughly 20 and 54 years. Each participant contributed PBMC samples from 1-4 timepoints before ART initiation and 2-8 timepoints after ART initiation, with a median of 7 samples. Serial HIV viral load, CD4+ T-cell count, ART history and demographic data were obtained for every participant. Genomic DNA was extracted from unsorted PBMC with a Qiagen kit on a QIAcube, processed in batches of 12 samples. CDR1 and CDR2, looked up from the germline V gene (reference sequence), are LNHNV and YYDKDF. Taken from cysteine to phenylalanine, the CDR3 has 16 residues. The DNA shown is the 48-base CDR3, in frame from base 1. The junction shows trimming of 5 bases on V and 2 bases on J, plus 18 bases between the germline ends.

Of note for this clone: Its specific antigen is unknown. Base qualities are missing; no much larger clone stands one base away.

The clonotype comes from a woman between 35 and 50 years old with HIV. The chain couples TRBV15 to TRBJ2-5, with the D call tentatively TRBD1 or TRBD2, each fitting 6 bases. The sample was unsorted PBMCs, taken 5 to 5.5 years after starting antiretroviral therapy. This receptor has the CDR3 CATSLGGGHPQETQYF. In nucleotide form, the sequence is TGTGCCACCAGCTTAGGAGGGGGTCACCCACAAGAGACCCAGTACTTC. The CDR3 plus the reference TRBV15 and TRBJ2-5 genes for the other parts give the full variable domain: DAMVIQNPRYQVTQFGKPVTLSCSQTLNHNVMYWYQQKSSQAPKLLFHYYDKDFNNEADTPDNFQSRRPNTSFCFLDIRSPGLGDTAMYLCATSLGGGHPQETQYFGPGTRLLVL.